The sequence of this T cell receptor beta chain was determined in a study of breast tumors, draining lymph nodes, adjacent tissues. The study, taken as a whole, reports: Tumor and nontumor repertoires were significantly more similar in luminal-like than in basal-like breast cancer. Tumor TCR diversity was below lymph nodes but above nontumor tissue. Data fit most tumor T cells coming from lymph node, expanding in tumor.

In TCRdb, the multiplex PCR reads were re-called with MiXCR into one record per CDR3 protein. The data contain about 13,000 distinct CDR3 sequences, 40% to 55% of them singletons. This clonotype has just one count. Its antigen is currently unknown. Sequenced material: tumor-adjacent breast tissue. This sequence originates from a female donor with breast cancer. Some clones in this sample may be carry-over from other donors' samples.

CDR3 sequence (DNA): TGTGCCAGCAGCCAAGGCATCTCTAACTATGGCTACACCTTC. Translation: CASSQGISNYGYTF. The chain recombines TRBV14 with TRBJ1-2; no clear D. The CDR3 spans 14 residues. V lost 1 base and J 0 bases, leaving 6 bases between the germline ends. Germline V gene sequence: CDR1 SGHDN, CDR2 FVKESK.